The 20 T cell receptor beta chains below were found in one sample sequenced in a study of shared clonotypes between healthy human individuals. Sequencing used immunoSEQ multiplex PCR; TCRdb keeps in-frame clones, though not all of them. Here the sample spans millions of clones, 85% to 95% being singletons. The sequencing sample was made of naive CD4+ T cells sorted from blood. The subset denotes: CD45RA+ positively selected. Receptors originate from a man younger than 30 in good health.

V and J are TRBV5-1 and TRBJ2-5; 7 nucleotides line up with TRBD2. Germline CDR1 and CDR2: SGHRS and YFSETQ. Trimming removed 2 bases from V and 2 bases from J; junction bases left unmatched: 6. This CDR3 contains 15 residues. CDR3 DNA: TGCGCCAGCAGCTTACCTAGCGGACCGCAAGAGACCCAGTACTTC. Protein product: CASSLPSGPQETQYF.

This clone was detected only a few times. The same CDR3 is also encoded by other DNA sequences in this sample. V gene TRBV27 combines with J gene TRBJ1-1; D is ambiguous. The CDR3 runs to 13 residues. Germline loops: CDR1 MNHEY, CDR2 SMNVEV (reference sequence). Deletions cut 1 base from V and 1 base from J, with 4 bases between. The CDR3 sequence: CASSLYRNTEAFF. Here the CDR3 DNA reads TGTGCCAGCAGTTTATACAGGAACACTGAAGCTTTCTTT.

This sequence joins TRBV9 and TRBJ2-1; D unclear. The germline V gene has CDR1 SGDLS and CDR2 YYNGEE. The CDR3 extends over 21 amino acids. Trimming left V 0 bases short and J 0 bases short, with 25 bases between. The CDR3 loop reads CASSVGLLASGSKSSYNEQFF. As DNA, the CDR3 is TGTGCCAGCAGCGTAGGTCTATTGGCATCAGGTTCGAAAAGCTCCTACAATGAGCAGTTCTTC. Variable domain in full (rest from reference TRBV9 and TRBJ2-1): DSGVTQTPKHLITATGQRVTLRCSPRSGDLSVYWYQQSLDQGLQFLIQYYNGEERAKGNILERFSAQQFPDLHSELNLSSLELGDSALYFCASSVGLLASGSKSSYNEQFFGPGTRLTVL.

J is TRBJ2-1 and V is TRBV25-1, with a weak D call TRBD1 (5 bases). V lost 1 base, J lost 8 bases, and 12 bases lay in between. From germline, CDR1 is MGHDK and CDR2 SYGVNS. This CDR3 spans 14 amino acids. The chain's CDR3 is CASSESSRADEQFF. DNA of the CDR3: TGTGCCAGCAGTGAATCGTCCAGGGCGGATGAGCAGTTCTTC.

The chain employs TRBV5-1 and TRBJ2-3; TRBD2 matches at 9 bases. The CDR3 sequence is 15 residues long. The J segment lost 2 bases and the V segment lost 3 bases, leaving 4 bases of the junction unmatched. Germline V gene lookup returns CDR1 SGHRS and CDR2 YFSETQ. CDR3 residues: CASSSQRGDTDTQYF. The CDR3 DNA reads as TGCGCCAGCAGCTCGCAGCGGGGGGACACAGATACGCAGTATTTT.

This clone was observed a single time. The chain recombines TRBV10-3 with TRBJ2-5; 9 nucleotides align to TRBD2. The CDR3 spans 16 residues. Germline V CDR1 and CDR2: ENHRY, SYGVKD. Trimming at V came to 0 bases and at J to 4 bases, leaving 6 bases not matched to a gene. The CDR3 here is CAISESPSGRPETQYF. CDR3 sequence (DNA): TGTGCCATCAGTGAGTCCCCCAGCGGGAGGCCAGAGACCCAGTACTTC.

The chain is built from TRBV18 and TRBJ1-2; 9 bases are shared with TRBD1. This CDR3 has 15 amino acids. The germline CDR1 and CDR2 sequences are KGHSH and LQKENI. The trim removed 2 bases at V and 4 bases at J, leaving 5 bases unmatched. The CDR3 protein is CASSPETGGIYGYTF. CDR3 DNA sequence: TGTGCCAGCTCACCAGAAACAGGGGGCATCTATGGCTACACCTTC.

The chain is built from TRBV5-4 and TRBJ2-5, with 11 bases matching TRBD2. The CDR3 sequence is 15 residues long. Looked up from germline, CDR1 is SGHNT and CDR2 is YYREEE (reference sequence). The V segment lost 4 bases and the J segment 2 bases; nucleotides outside the gene matches: 4. CDR3 amino acids: CASSPTSGAQETQYF. CDR3 nucleotides: TGTGCCAGCAGCCCGACTAGCGGGGCACAAGAGACCCAGTACTTC.

This chain connects TRBV6-1 to TRBJ2-1, with TRBD2 matching 7 bases. V lost 11 bases, J lost 8 bases, and 12 bases stayed unmatched. CDR1 is MNHNS, CDR2 SASEGT, per germline. The CDR3 has 13 amino acids. CDR3 sequence reads: CAGRLARGDEQFF. The CDR3, as DNA: TGTGCCGGAAGACTAGCTAGAGGCGATGAGCAGTTCTTC.

Concerning this clone: Other DNA sequences in the same sample also yield this CDR3. V usage is TRBV7-9 and J usage is TRBJ2-7, with D perhaps TRBD2 (6 bases). The CDR3 contains 14 residues. V gave up 5 bases and J gave up 3 bases, with 14 bases separating them. The germline V gene has CDR1 SEHNR and CDR2 FQNEAQ (reference sequence). CDR3 DNA: TGTGCCAGCAGCCCCCGGGGGACCGACTACGAGCAGTACTTC. Its translation: CASSPRGTDYEQYF.

This clone was seen a single time. This chain connects TRBV10-3 to TRBJ2-5; 11 bases fit TRBD1. Per germline, CDR1 ENHRY and CDR2 SYGVKD. The CDR3 is made up of 14 amino acids. J was trimmed by 7 bases and V by 5 bases; bases with no gene match: 6. This chain's CDR3 is CAISLGQGAGTQYF. The CDR3 nucleotides read TGTGCCATCAGTCTCGGACAGGGGGCAGGGACCCAGTACTTC.

V and J are TRBV5-1 and TRBJ1-3; TRBD1 aligns across 7 bases. V shed 3 bases, J shed 0 bases, and the junction held 15 bases outside the gene matches. CDR3 length: 19 amino acids. CDR1 SGHRS and CDR2 YFSETQ come from the germline V gene. The DNA of the CDR3 is TGCGCCAGCAGCTCGGACCCTACTGGACAGGTTAGCTCTGGAAACACCATATATTTT. It codes for CASSSDPTGQVSSGNTIYF.

In its sample, this clone was seen once. This chain links TRBV6-1 with TRBJ2-2; 7 nucleotides align to TRBD2. Germline V gene sequence: CDR1 MNHNS, CDR2 SASEGT. Trimming at V came to 2 bases and at J to 0 bases, leaving 3 bases not matched to a gene. This CDR3 region has 16 residues. In DNA form, the CDR3 reads TGTGCCAGCAGTGAAAGGGCGGGAGCGAACACCGGGGAGCTGTTTTTT. Residues: CASSERAGANTGELFF.

This rearrangement joins TRBV28 to TRBJ2-1; D may be TRBD1 (7 bases). CDR3 size: 14 residues. The V gene lost 9 bases and the J gene lost 7 bases, with 19 bases spanning the gap. Germline V gives CDR1 MDHEN, CDR2 SYDVKM. The CDR3 bases are TGTGCCAGTGGAGGGACAGAAGAACGTAATGAGCAGTTCTTC. Translating gives CASGGTEERNEQFF.

J is TRBJ2-3 and V is TRBV27; weak D call: TRBD2 (5 bases). CDR1 is MNHEY, CDR2 SMNVEV, per germline (reference sequence). V was cut by 7 bases and J by 2 bases, with 10 bases left in between. The CDR3 length is 13 residues. CDR3 loop: CASKRSSTDTQYF. The DNA of the CDR3 is TGTGCCAGCAAGCGGAGCTCCACAGATACGCAGTATTTT.

Worth noting for this clone: A junction end diverges from the germline sequence, so it may reflect a read error. The rearrangement joins TRBV5-1 to TRBJ2-1; tentatively, D is TRBD1 or TRBD2 (5 bases each). CDR1 and CDR2 (germline): SGHRS, YFSETQ. The CDR3 has 12 residues. In DNA form, the CDR3 reads TGCGCCAGCAGCTCTAGATTCGGGACGGACGTCTTC. Protein sequence: CASSSRFGTDVF.

The genes are TRBV30 and TRBJ2-5; weak D call: TRBD2 (6 bases). Germline assignment: CDR1 GTSNPN and CDR2 SVGIG (reference sequence). Between the trimmed V and J ends, which lost 7 bases and 5 bases, there was a span of 17 bases. This CDR3 comprises 13 residues. The CDR3 DNA reads TGTGCCTCTAAGAATAGCGGAACGGAGACCCAGTACTTC. It is translated as CASKNSGTETQYF.

This clone appeared a single time. The chain recombines TRBV4-3 with TRBJ2-1, with a possible D match to TRBD2 (7 bases). CDR1 is LGHNA and CDR2 is YSLEER in the germline V gene. V lost 0 bases and J 4 bases, leaving 13 bases between the germline ends. This CDR3 comprises 16 residues. The CDR3 loop reads CASSQDQRGGYNEQFF. The CDR3 coding sequence is TGCGCCAGCAGCCAAGATCAGAGGGGGGGTTACAATGAGCAGTTCTTC.

The chain is built from TRBV9 and TRBJ2-3, with D uncertain. This CDR3 spans 14 amino acids. V gave up 4 bases and J gave up 5 bases, with 14 bases separating them. The germline CDR1 and CDR2 sequences are SGDLS and YYNGEE. Here the CDR3 reads CASSPRQSLDTQYF. As DNA, the CDR3 is TGTGCCAGCAGCCCACGGCAGAGTCTAGATACGCAGTATTTT.

The rearrangement joins TRBV7-8 to TRBJ2-3; possible D gene TRBD2, 5 bases. The CDR3 is made up of 15 amino acids. The V gene lost 5 bases and the J gene lost 1 base, with 13 bases spanning the gap. Germline CDR1 is SGHVS and CDR2 is FQNEAQ. CDR3 protein: CASSALGLGTDTQYF. CDR3 in DNA: TGTGCCAGCAGCGCACTAGGGTTGGGCACAGATACGCAGTATTTT.